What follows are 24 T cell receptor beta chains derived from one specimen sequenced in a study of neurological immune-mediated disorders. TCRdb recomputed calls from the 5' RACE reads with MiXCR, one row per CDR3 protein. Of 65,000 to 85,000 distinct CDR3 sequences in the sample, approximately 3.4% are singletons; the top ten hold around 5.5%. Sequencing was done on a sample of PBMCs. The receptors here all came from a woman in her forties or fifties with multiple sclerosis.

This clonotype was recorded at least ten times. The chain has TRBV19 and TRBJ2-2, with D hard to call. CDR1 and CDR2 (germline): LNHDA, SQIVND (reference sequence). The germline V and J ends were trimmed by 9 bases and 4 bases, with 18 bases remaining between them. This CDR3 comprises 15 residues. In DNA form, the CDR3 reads TGTGCCAGCCACCTCGGCGGAGAACCCACCGGGGAGCTGTTTTTT. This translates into CASHLGGEPTGELFF.

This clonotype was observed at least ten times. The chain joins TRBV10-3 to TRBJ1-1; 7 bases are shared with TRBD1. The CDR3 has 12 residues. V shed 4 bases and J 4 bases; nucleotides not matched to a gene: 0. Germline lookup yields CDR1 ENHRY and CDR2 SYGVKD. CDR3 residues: CAISGQGTEAFF. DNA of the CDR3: TGTGCCATCAGTGGACAGGGCACTGAAGCTTTCTTT.

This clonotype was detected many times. The CDR3: CASSPEATYNEQFF. In DNA form, the CDR3 reads TGCGCCAGCAGCCCTGAGGCAACCTACAATGAGCAGTTCTTC. The chain joins TRBV5-1 to TRBJ2-1, with D unclear. The CDR3 contains 14 residues. Per germline, CDR1 SGHRS and CDR2 YFSETQ. Deletions cut 4 bases from V and 2 bases from J, with 10 bases between.

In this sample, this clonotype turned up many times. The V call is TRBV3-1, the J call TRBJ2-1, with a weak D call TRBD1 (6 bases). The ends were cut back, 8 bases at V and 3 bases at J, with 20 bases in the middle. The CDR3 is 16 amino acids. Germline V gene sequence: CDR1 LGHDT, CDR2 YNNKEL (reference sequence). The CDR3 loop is CASAGYSRGIYNEQFF. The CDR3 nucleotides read TGTGCCAGCGCGGGCTATTCTAGGGGGATCTACAATGAGCAGTTCTTC.

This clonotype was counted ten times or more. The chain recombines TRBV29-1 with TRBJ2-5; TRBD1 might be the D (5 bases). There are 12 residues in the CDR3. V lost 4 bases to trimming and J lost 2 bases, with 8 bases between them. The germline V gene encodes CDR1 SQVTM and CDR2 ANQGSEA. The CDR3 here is CSVGTLQETQYF. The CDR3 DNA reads TGCAGCGTTGGGACACTGCAAGAGACCCAGTACTTC.

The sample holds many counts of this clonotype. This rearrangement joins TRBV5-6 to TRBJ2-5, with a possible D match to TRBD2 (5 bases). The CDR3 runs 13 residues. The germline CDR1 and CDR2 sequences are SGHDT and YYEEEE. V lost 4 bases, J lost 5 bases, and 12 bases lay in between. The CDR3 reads CASSVGLLETQYF. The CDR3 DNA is TGTGCCAGCAGCGTCGGACTTTTGGAGACCCAGTACTTC.

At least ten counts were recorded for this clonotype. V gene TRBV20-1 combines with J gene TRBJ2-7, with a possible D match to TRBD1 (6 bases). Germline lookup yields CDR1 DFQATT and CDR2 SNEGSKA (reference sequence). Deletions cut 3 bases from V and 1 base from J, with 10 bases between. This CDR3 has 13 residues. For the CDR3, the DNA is TGCAGTGCTAGCGGCGGACAGTCCTACGAGCAGTACTTC. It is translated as CSASGGQSYEQYF.

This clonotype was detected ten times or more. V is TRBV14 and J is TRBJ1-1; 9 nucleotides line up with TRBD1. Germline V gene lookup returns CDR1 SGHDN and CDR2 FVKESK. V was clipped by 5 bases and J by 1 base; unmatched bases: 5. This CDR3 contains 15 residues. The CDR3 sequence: CASSDSQGANTEAFF. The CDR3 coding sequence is TGTGCCAGCAGCGATTCACAGGGGGCGAACACTGAAGCTTTCTTT.

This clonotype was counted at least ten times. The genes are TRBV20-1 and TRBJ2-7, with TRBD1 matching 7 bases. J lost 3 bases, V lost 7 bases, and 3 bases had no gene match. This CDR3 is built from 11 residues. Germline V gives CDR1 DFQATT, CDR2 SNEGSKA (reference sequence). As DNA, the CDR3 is TGCAGTGGGGACAGAAACTACGAGCAGTACTTC. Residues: CSGDRNYEQYF.

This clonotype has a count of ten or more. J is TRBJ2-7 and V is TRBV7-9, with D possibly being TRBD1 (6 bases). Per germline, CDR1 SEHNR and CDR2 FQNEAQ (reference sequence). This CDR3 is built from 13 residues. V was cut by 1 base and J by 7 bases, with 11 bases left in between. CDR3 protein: CASSLGTAREQYF. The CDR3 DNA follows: TGTGCCAGCAGCTTAGGGACAGCGAGGGAGCAGTACTTC.

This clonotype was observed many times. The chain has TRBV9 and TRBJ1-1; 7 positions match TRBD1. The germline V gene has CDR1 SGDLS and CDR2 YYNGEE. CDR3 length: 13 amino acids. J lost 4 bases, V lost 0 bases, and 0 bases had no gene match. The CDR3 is CASSVDRGTEAFF. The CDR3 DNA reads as TGTGCCAGCAGCGTAGACAGGGGCACTGAAGCTTTCTTT. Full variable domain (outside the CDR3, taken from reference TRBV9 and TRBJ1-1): DSGVTQTPKHLITATGQRVTLRCSPRSGDLSVYWYQQSLDQGLQFLIQYYNGEERAKGNILERFSAQQFPDLHSELNLSSLELGDSALYFCASSVDRGTEAFFGQGTRLTVV.

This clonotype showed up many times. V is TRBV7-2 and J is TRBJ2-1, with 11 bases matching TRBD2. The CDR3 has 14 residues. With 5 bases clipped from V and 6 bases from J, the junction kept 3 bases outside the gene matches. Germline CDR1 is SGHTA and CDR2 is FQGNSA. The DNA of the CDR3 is TGTGCCAGCAGCGAACTAGCGGGAGTCAATGAGCAGTTCTTC. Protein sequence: CASSELAGVNEQFF.

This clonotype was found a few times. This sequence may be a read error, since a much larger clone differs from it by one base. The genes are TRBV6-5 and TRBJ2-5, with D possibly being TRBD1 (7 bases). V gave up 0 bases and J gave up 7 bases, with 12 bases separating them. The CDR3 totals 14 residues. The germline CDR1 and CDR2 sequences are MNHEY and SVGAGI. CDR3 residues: CASSYSYQGGTQYF. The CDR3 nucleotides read TGTGCCAGCAGTTACTCGTACCAGGGGGGGACCCAGTACTTC.

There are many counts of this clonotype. The CDR3 DNA is TGTGCCAGCAGCCCCGGAAGCAGCGAGGGAGAGACCCAGTACTTC. Translating it yields CASSPGSSEGETQYF. The chain joins TRBV7-9 to TRBJ2-5; D possibly corresponds to TRBD2 (5 bases). CDR3 length equals 15 residues. Germline values: CDR1 SEHNR, CDR2 FQNEAQ (reference sequence). V shed 5 bases and J shed 4 bases, with 17 bases lying between them. Combining the CDR3 with reference TRBV7-9 and TRBJ2-5 gives the whole variable domain DTGVSQNPRHKITKRGQNVTFRCDPISEHNRLYWYRQTLGQGPEFLTYFQNEAQLEKSRLLSDRFSAERPKGSFSTLEIQRTEQGDSAMYLCASSPGSSEGETQYFGPGTRLLVL.

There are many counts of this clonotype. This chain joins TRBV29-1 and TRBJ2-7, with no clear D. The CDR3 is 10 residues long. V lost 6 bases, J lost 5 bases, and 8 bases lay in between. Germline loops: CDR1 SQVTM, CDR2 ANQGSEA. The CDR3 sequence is CSVVYHEQYF. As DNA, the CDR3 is TGCAGCGTAGTATACCACGAGCAGTACTTC.

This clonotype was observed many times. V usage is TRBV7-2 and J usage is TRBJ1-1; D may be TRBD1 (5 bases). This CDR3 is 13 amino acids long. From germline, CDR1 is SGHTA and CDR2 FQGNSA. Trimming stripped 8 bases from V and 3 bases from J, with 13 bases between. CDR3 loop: CASGSGGYTEAFF. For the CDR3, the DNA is TGTGCCAGCGGCTCGGGGGGATACACTGAAGCTTTCTTT.

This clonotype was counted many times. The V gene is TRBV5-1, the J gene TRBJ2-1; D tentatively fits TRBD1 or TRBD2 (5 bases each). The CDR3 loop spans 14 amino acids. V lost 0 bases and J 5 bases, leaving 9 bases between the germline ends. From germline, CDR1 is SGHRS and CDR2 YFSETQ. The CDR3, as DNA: TGCGCCAGCAGCTTGGTAGGGGACGACAATGAGCAGTTCTTC. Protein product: CASSLVGDDNEQFF.

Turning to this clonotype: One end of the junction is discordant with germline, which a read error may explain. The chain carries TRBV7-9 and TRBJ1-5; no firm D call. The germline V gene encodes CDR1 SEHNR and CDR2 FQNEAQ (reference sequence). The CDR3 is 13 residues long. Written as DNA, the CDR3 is TGTGCCAGCAGCTATGGAGGCAATAAGACCCAGAATTTT. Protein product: CASSYGGNKTQNF.

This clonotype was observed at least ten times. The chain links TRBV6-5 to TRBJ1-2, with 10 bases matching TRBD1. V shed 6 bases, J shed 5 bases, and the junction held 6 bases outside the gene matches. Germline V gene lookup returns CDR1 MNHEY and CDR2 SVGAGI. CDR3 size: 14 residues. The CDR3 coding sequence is TGTGCCAGCAGACTGGGACAGGGGCTTTATGGCTACACCTTC. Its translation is CASRLGQGLYGYTF.

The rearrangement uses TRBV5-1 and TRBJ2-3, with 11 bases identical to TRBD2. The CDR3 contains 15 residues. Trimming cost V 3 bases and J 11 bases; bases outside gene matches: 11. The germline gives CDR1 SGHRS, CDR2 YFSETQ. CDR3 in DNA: TGCGCCAGCAGCTCCATAGCGGGAGGGGGAAATATGCAGTATTTT. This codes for CASSSIAGGGNMQYF.

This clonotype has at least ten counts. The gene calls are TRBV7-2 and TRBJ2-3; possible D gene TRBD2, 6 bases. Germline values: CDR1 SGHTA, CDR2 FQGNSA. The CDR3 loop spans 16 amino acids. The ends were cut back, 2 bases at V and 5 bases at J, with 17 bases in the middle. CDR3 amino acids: CASSLYGSSVGDTQYF. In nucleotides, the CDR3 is TGTGCCAGCAGCTTATACGGGAGTTCAGTAGGAGATACGCAGTATTTT.

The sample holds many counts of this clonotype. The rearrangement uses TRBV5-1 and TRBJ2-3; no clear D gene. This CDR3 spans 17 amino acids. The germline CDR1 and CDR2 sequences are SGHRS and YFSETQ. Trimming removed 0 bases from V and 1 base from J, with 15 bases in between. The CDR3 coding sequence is TGCGCCAGCAGCTTGGCGGAGTTGGTTCAACGCACAGATACGCAGTATTTT. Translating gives CASSLAELVQRTDTQYF.

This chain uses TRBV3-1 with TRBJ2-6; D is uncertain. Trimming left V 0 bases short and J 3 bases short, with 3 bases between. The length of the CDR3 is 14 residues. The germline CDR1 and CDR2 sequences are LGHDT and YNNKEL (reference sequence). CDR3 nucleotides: TGTGCCAGCAGCCAAGATGGTGGGGCCAACGTCCTGACTTTC. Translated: CASSQDGGANVLTF.

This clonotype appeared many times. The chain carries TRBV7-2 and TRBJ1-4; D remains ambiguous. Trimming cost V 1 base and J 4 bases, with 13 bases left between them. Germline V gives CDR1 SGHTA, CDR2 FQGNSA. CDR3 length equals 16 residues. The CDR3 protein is CASSLGGLVLNEKLFF. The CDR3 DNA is TGTGCCAGCAGCTTAGGAGGGTTGGTCCTTAATGAAAAACTGTTTTTT.